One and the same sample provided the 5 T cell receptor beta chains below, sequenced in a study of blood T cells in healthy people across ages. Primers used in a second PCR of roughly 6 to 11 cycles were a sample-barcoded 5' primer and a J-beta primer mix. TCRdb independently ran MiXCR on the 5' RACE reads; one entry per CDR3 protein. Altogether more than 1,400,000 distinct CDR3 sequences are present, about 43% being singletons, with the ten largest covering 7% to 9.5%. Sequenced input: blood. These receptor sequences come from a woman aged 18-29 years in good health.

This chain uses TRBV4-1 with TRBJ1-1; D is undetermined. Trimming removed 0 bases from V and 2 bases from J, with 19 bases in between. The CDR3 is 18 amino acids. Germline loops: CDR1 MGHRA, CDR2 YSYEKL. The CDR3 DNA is TGCGCCAGCAGCCAAGATCCGAACAGTCTAGCTCTCAACACTGAAGCTTTCTTT. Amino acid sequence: CASSQDPNSLALNTEAFF.

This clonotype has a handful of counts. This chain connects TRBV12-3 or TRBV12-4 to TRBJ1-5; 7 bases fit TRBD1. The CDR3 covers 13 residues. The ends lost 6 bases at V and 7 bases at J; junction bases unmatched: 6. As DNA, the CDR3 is TGTGCCAGCAGCCTAACAGGGGCACAGCCCCAGCATTTT. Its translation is CASSLTGAQPQHF.

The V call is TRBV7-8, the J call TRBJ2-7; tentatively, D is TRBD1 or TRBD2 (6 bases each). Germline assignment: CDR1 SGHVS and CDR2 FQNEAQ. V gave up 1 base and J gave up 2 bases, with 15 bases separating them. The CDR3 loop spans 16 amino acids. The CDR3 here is CASSLVLGGSPYEQYF. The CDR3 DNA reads TGTGCCAGCAGCTTAGTTTTAGGGGGGAGTCCCTACGAGCAGTACTTC.

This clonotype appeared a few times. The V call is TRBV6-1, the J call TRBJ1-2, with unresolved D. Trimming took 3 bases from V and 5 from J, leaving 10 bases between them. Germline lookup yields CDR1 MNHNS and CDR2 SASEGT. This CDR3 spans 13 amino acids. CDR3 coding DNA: TGTGCCAGCAGTGATGGGCCGGTATATGGCTACACCTTC. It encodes CASSDGPVYGYTF.

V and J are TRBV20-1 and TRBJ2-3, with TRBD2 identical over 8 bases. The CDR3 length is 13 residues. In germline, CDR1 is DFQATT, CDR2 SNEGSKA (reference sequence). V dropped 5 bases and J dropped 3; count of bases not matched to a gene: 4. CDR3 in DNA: TGCAGTGCTTATAGCGGGGAAACAGATACGCAGTATTTT. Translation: CSAYSGETDTQYF.